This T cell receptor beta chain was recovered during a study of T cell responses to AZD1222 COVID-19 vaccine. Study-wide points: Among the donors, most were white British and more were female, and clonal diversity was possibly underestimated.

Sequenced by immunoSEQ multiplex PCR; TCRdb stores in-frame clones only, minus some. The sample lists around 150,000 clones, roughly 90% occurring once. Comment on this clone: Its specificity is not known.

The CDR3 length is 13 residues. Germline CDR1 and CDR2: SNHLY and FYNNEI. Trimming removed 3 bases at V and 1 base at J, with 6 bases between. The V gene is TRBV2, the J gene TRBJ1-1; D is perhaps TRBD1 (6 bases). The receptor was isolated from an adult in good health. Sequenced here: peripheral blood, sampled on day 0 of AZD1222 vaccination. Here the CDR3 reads CASSDRGNTEAFF. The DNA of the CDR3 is TGTGCCAGCAGTGACAGGGGGAACACTGAAGCTTTCTTT.